This entry lists 9 T cell receptor beta chains sequenced from one sample in a study of liver allograft versus peripheral blood T cells. Study-wide context: Comparative analysis was performed on T cell receptor repertoires from transplanted livers and from recipients' peripheral blood.

Each CDR3 protein gets one entry after TCRdb re-called the reads with MiXCR. The table has under 900 distinct CDR3 sequences, 15% to 20% seen once. Receptors were obtained from a human patient who had a liver transplant. Some T cells may originate from the graft donor.

V gene TRBV9 combines with J gene TRBJ2-1, with TRBD2 matching 10 bases. J was trimmed by 8 bases and V by 5 bases; bases with no gene match: 13. The CDR3 is made up of 16 amino acids. The germline gives CDR1 SGDLS, CDR2 YYNGEE. The CDR3 bases are TGTGCCAGCAGGGGGTCCTCTAGCGGGAGTTGGGATGAGCAGTTCTTC. Amino acids: CASRGSSSGSWDEQFF.

By share of the sample, this clonotype is medium-sized. This CDR3 is CASSSTGSTEAFF. The CDR3 DNA reads TGTGCCAGCAGCTCGACAGGGAGTACTGAAGCTTTCTTT. The rearrangement uses TRBV5-4 and TRBJ1-1, with 7 bases lining up with TRBD1. Germline-derived CDR1 and CDR2 are SGHNT and YYREEE (reference sequence). With 3 bases clipped from V and 5 bases from J, the junction kept 4 bases outside the gene matches. This CDR3 region has 13 residues.

On this clonotype itself: This likely reflects a read error, since a far larger clone is one base away. The chain carries TRBV10-3 and TRBJ1-6; weak D call: TRBD1 (5 bases). This CDR3 has 14 residues. V lost 3 bases and J 6 bases, leaving 9 bases between the germline ends. The germline CDR1 and CDR2 sequences are ENHRY and SYGVKD. CDR3 coding DNA: TGTGCCATCAGTGAATGGGACCTTAATTCACCCCTCCACTTT. It translates to CAISEWDLNSPLHF.

This clonotype ranks as medium-sized (0.01 to 0.1%). The chain carries TRBV9 and TRBJ2-1; 8 bases agree with TRBD1. Trimming cost V 4 bases and J 10 bases; bases outside gene matches: 7. Germline V gene lookup returns CDR1 SGDLS and CDR2 YYNGEE. The CDR3 consists of 13 residues. The DNA of the CDR3 is TGTGCCAGCAGCCCAAGGACAGGGAACGAGCAGTTCTTC. This gives the protein CASSPRTGNEQFF.

Concerning this clonotype: A read error likely explains this, since a far larger clone differs by one base. DNA of the CDR3: TGTGCCAGCAGAGGAGGAGCCGAGCAGCACTTC. Translating it yields CASRGGAEQHF. The rearrangement joins TRBV14 to TRBJ2-7; perhaps TRBD2 as D (5 bases). CDR3 length equals 11 residues. Germline CDR1 reads SGHDN; CDR2 reads FVKESK.

This clonotype is labeled medium-sized (0.01 to 0.1%). The chain couples TRBV7-2 to TRBJ2-5; the D gene is possibly TRBD1 (6 bases). Per germline, CDR1 SGHTA and CDR2 FQGNSA. The V gene lost 4 bases and the J gene lost 1 base, with 22 bases spanning the gap. The CDR3 totals 18 residues. CDR3 DNA sequence: TGTGCCAGCAGCTCGGACAGAGGAGGATGGATGGGCCAAGAGACCCAGTACTTC. Its translation is CASSSDRGGWMGQETQYF.

On this clonotype: A far larger clone lies a single base away; this is likely a read error. The chain carries TRBV6-5 and TRBJ2-1; no firm D call. The CDR3 spans 15 residues. V lost 0 bases and J 10 bases, leaving 16 bases between the germline ends. In germline, CDR1 is MNHEY, CDR2 SVGAGI. CDR3 nucleotide sequence: TGTGCCAGCAGTTACTCGTTTACCGGACCCTACGAGCAGTTCTTC. Its protein product is CASSYSFTGPYEQFF.

This clonotype is large (0.1 to 1%). V is TRBV29-1 and J is TRBJ2-1; D is unresolved. CDR1 SQVTM and CDR2 ANQGSEA come from the germline V gene. V lost 4 bases, J lost 0 bases, and 16 bases lay in between. This CDR3 contains 16 residues. This CDR3 reads CSVGLPNPSSYNEQFF. The CDR3 DNA reads as TGCAGCGTTGGCCTTCCTAATCCTAGCTCCTACAATGAGCAGTTCTTC.

The chain joins TRBV7-9 to TRBJ2-3, with TRBD1 as a possible D gene (5 bases). Trimming removed 5 bases from V and 0 bases from J, with 9 bases in between. The CDR3 consists of 14 residues. Germline CDR1 reads SEHNR; CDR2 reads FQNEAQ (reference sequence). CDR3 protein: CASSPWGSTDTQYF. As DNA, the CDR3 is TGTGCCAGCAGCCCTTGGGGCAGCACAGATACGCAGTATTTT.